What follows are 5 T cell receptor beta chains derived from one specimen sequenced in a study of T cells in Graves' hyperthyroidism and ophthalmopathy. TCR beta CDR3 sequences were amplified from RNA transcripts. With the HTBI primer set, the TCR CDR3 went through a first round of RT-PCR. Using its own MiXCR run on the multiplex PCR reads, TCRdb lists one record per CDR3 protein. The sample has 500,000 to 750,000 distinct CDR3 sequences, roughly 50% seen once; the top ten hold approximately 7.5%. Sequences were obtained from peripheral blood or thyroid tissue (not recorded which). The receptor source for this set is a young woman with Graves' hyperthyroidism.

Many counts were recorded for this clonotype. This chain links TRBV15 with TRBJ2-7; D possibly corresponds to TRBD1 (6 bases). The V end lost 4 bases, the J end lost 0 bases, and 13 bases lay between the germline ends. Germline V gives CDR1 LNHNV, CDR2 YYDKDF (reference sequence). The CDR3 sequence is 15 residues long. The chain's CDR3 is CATSTGDGSSYEQYF. Written as DNA, the CDR3 is TGTGCCACCAGCACAGGGGACGGATCCTCCTACGAGCAGTACTTC.

This chain uses TRBV7-2 with TRBJ1-6; D perhaps matches TRBD1 (5 bases). Germline V gene lookup returns CDR1 SGHTA and CDR2 FQGNSA. The CDR3 contains 14 residues. Trimming removed 7 bases from V and 5 bases from J, with 12 bases in between. CDR3 nucleotides: TGTGCCAGCATCTTCGACAGAAATAATTCACCCCTCCACTTT. Translating gives CASIFDRNNSPLHF.

The sample holds many counts of this clonotype. The chain joins TRBV20-1 to TRBJ2-7; 8 positions agree with TRBD2. Germline CDR1 is DFQATT and CDR2 is SNEGSKA (reference sequence). The V gene end was trimmed by 0 bases and the J gene end by 0 bases; junction bases not matched to a gene: 4. The CDR3 is made up of 15 amino acids. The CDR3 loop reads CSARDEGTSSYEQYF. The CDR3 DNA follows: TGCAGTGCTAGAGACGAAGGGACTAGCTCCTACGAGCAGTACTTC.

The sample holds many counts of this clonotype. The chain joins TRBV12-3 or TRBV12-4 to TRBJ2-7; 13 nucleotides line up with TRBD2. This CDR3 is 18 amino acids long. V shed 5 bases, J shed 2 bases, and the junction held 12 bases outside the gene matches. Here the CDR3 DNA reads TGTGCCAGCAGTCCACGGACTAGCGGGAGACCCATCCCCTACGAGCAGTACTTC. Protein product: CASSPRTSGRPIPYEQYF.

This clonotype was detected many times. The chain couples TRBV15 to TRBJ1-1; a possible D gene is TRBD1 (5 bases). The CDR3 runs 12 residues. Germline CDR1 reads LNHNV; CDR2 reads YYDKDF (reference sequence). V was cut by 4 bases and J by 7 bases, with 10 bases left in between. CDR3 amino acids: CATSNTGIEAFF. Here the CDR3 DNA reads TGTGCCACCAGCAACACAGGAATTGAAGCTTTCTTT.